This TCR beta chain was obtained from a study of blood T cell repertoires in COVID-19. TCRdb keeps only in-frame clones here, not all; method: immunoSEQ multiplex PCR. The sample records about 100,000 clones, about two thirds being singletons. V shed 8 bases and J 5 bases; nucleotides not matched to a gene: 5. This CDR3 is built from 13 residues. Germline CDR1 ENHRY, CDR2 SYGVKD. The sample was peripheral blood. The clonotype comes from a woman aged 40 to 50 with acute or convalescent COVID-19. J is TRBJ2-1 and V is TRBV10-3; 8 positions match TRBD2. The CDR3 region has the DNA TGTGCCATCGCTCCGGGACTAGACAATGAGCAGTTCTTC. Amino acid sequence: CAIAPGLDNEQFF.